This is a list of T cell receptor beta chains from one sample in a study of CD8 T cells in Susac syndrome. MiXCR, run by TCRdb on the immunoSEQ multiplex PCR reads, gives a single entry per CDR3 protein. The sample shows roughly 400,000 distinct CDR3 sequences, about 85% of them seen only once. Sequenced sample: CD8+ T cells from PBMCs. The origin of the receptors is a human donor with multiple sclerosis. The CDR3 runs from the conserved cysteine through the conserved F or W. Each record gives: J gene, clone size, D gene, V gene, CDR3 protein, CDR3 DNA. A D gene is named only where the DNA matches it firmly. Clone size appears in some rows only: once, few, many, or a class for an expanded clone.

J: TRBJ1-1
size: few
D: NA
V: TRBV30
CDR3: CAWSVLNTEAFF
DNA: TGTGCCTGGAGTGTTCTGAACACTGAAGCTTTCTTT

J: TRBJ1-1
size: NA
D: NA
V: TRBV4-1
CDR3: CASSPAGGDTDTEAFF
DNA: TGCGCCAGCAGCCCGGCGGGGGGGGATACGGACACTGAAGCTTTCTTT

J: TRBJ2-7
size: NA
D: TRBD2
V: TRBV30
CDR3: CAWSVERAGEDSYEQYF
DNA: TGTGCCTGGAGTGTAGAGCGCGCGGGGGAGGATTCCTACGAGCAGTACTTC

J: TRBJ2-3
size: NA
D: TRBD2
V: TRBV4-2
CDR3: CASSQLLWEGEDTQYF
DNA: TGTGCCAGCAGCCAACTTCTGTGGGAGGGAGAAGATACGCAGTATTTT

J: TRBJ1-5
size: NA
D: NA
V: TRBV4-1
CDR3: CASSQENREQPQHF
DNA: TGCGCCAGCAGCCAGGAAAACAGGGAACAGCCCCAGCATTTT

J: TRBJ1-5
size: NA
D: NA
V: TRBV7-8
CDR3: CASSLAYRLNSNQPQHF
DNA: TGTGCCAGCAGCTTAGCGTATCGACTCAATAGCAATCAGCCCCAGCATTTT

J: TRBJ2-7
size: NA
D: TRBD2
V: TRBV10-3
CDR3: CAAGGSYEQYF
DNA: TGTGCCGCGGGGGGGTCCTACGAGCAGTACTTC

J: TRBJ2-4
size: NA
D: NA
V: TRBV12-3/TRBV12-4
CDR3: CASSLQGGGNIQYF
DNA: TGTGCCAGCAGTCTACAGGGTGGAGGGAACATTCAGTACTTC

J: TRBJ2-3
size: NA
D: NA
V: TRBV4-1
CDR3: CASSQDNSPDTQYF
DNA: TGCGCCAGCAGCCAAGATAACAGTCCGGATACGCAGTATTTT

J: TRBJ2-3
size: NA
D: TRBD1
V: TRBV24-1
CDR3: CATSGDRGTDTQYF
DNA: TGTGCCACCAGTGGCGACAGGGGAACAGATACGCAGTATTTT